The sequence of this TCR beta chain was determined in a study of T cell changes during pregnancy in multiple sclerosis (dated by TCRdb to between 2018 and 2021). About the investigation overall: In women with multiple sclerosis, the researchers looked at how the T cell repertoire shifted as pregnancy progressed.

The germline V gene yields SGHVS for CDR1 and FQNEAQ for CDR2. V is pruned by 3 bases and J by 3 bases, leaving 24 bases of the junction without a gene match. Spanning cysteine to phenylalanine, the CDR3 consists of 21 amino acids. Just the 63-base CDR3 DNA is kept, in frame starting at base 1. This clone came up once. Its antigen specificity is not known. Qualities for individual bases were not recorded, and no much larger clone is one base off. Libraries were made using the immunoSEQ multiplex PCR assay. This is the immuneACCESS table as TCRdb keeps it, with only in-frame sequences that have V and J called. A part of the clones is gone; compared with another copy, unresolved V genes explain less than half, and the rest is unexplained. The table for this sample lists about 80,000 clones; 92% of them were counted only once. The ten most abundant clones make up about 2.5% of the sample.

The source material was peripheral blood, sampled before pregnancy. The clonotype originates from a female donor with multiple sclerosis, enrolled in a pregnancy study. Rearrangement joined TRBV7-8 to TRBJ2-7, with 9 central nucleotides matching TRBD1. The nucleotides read TGTGCCAGCAGCTTTCAGCGACCGGGACAGGGTAGGCCACACCCGGACTACGAGCAGTACTTC. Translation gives CASSFQRPGQGRPHPDYEQYF. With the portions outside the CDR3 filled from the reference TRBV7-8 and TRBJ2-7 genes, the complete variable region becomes GAGVSQSPRYKVAKRGQDVALRCDPISGHVSLFWYQQALGQGPEFLTYFQNEAQLDKSGLPSDRFFAERPEGSVSTLKIQRTQQEDSAVYLCASSFQRPGQGRPHPDYEQYFGPGTRLTVT.